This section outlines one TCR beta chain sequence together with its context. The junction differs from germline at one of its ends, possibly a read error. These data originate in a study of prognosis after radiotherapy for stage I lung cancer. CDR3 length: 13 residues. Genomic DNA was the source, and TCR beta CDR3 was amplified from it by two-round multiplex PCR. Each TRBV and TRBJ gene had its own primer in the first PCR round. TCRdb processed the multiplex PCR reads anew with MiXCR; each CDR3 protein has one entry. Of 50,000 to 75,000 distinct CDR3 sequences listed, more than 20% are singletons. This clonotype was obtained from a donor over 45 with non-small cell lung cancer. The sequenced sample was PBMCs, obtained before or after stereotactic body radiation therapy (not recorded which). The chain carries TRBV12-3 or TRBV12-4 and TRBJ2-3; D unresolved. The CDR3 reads CTSSLRTRYTQYF. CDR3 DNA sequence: TGTACCAGCAGTTTACGGACGAGGTATACGCAGTATTTT.